This TCR beta chain emerged from a study of blood T cell repertoires in COVID-19. On the study more broadly: From the United States, Italy and Spain came samples of acute and convalescent COVID-19. T cells, B-cell-depleted T cells, or PBMCs provided the cDNA or gDNA that served as material.

Looked up from germline, CDR1 is LGHDT and CDR2 is YNNKEL (reference sequence). The trim removed 0 bases at V and 5 bases at J, leaving 12 bases unmatched. This CDR3 has 18 amino acids. Authors' analysis steps: Estimation of nucleated cell counts relied on the amplification of reference gene primers. TCRdb keeps only in-frame clones here, not all; method: immunoSEQ multiplex PCR. V, J and clone size reflect that table, while D and trimming were determined from the DNA. The table has approximately 240,000 clones, more than 75% seen once. The source material was peripheral blood. The rearrangement uses TRBV3-1 (or the pseudogene TRBV3-2) and TRBJ2-2; 7 positions match TRBD1. The sequence came from a man aged 45 to 65 who had recovered from COVID-19. The CDR3 sequence: CASSQEWGQSSGTGELFF. The CDR3 coding sequence is TGTGCCAGCAGCCAAGAGTGGGGACAGTCCTCGGGAACCGGGGAGCTGTTTTTT.